The 27 T cell receptor beta chains presented below share a single source sample, sequenced in a study of blood T cell repertoires in COVID-19. Libraries were prepared by immunoSEQ multiplex PCR; TCRdb keeps only in-frame clonotypes and omits some of them. The data show 100,000 to 150,000 clones, roughly 82% seen once. Sequencing was performed on peripheral blood. The source of these receptors is a human donor in a cohort sampled during active COVID-19.

This clone was counted a single time. The chain has TRBV6-5 and TRBJ1-6; 7 bases map to TRBD1. J gave up 9 bases and V 7 bases, and 9 bases lay outside the gene matches. The CDR3 covers 14 residues. CDR1 and CDR2 (germline): MNHEY, SVGAGI. The CDR3 protein is CASMPGGISSPLHF. Written as DNA, the CDR3 is TGTGCCAGCATGCCAGGGGGAATTAGTTCACCCCTCCACTTT.

In its sample, this clone was seen a few times. The chain joins TRBV5-5 to TRBJ1-4; the D gene is possibly TRBD1 (5 bases). V lost 2 bases and J 4 bases, leaving 6 bases between the germline ends. The CDR3 loop spans 13 amino acids. Looked up from germline, CDR1 is SGHKS and CDR2 is YYEKEE (reference sequence). Here the CDR3 reads CASSLGVNEKLFF. CDR3 DNA: TGTGCCAGCAGCTTAGGGGTTAATGAAAAACTGTTTTTT.

The chain couples TRBV5-5 to TRBJ2-5; possible D gene TRBD1, 6 bases. Looked up from germline, CDR1 is SGHKS and CDR2 is YYEKEE (reference sequence). The length of the CDR3 is 13 residues. Deletions cut 0 bases from V and 3 bases from J, with 6 bases between. In DNA form, the CDR3 reads TGTGCCAGCAGCTTGGACAGGGAAGAGACCCAGTACTTC. Protein: CASSLDREETQYF.

This clone was counted once. The chain joins TRBV5-6 to TRBJ2-1, with D possibly being TRBD1 (5 bases). The length of the CDR3 is 13 residues. Germline values: CDR1 SGHDT, CDR2 YYEEEE. Trimming took 4 bases from V and 10 from J, leaving 15 bases between them. CDR3 sequence: CASSQVGALEQFF. For the CDR3, the DNA is TGTGCCAGCAGCCAAGTTGGGGCCCTCGAGCAGTTCTTC.

The genes are TRBV6-2 or TRBV6-3 and TRBJ2-7, with 11 bases fitting TRBD1. The ends lost 4 bases at V and 3 bases at J; junction bases unmatched: 8. The CDR3 runs 16 residues. Germline V CDR1 and CDR2: MNHEY, SVGEGT. The CDR3 DNA reads TGTGCCAGCAGTTTCTTGACCGGGACAGGGGGCTACGAGCAGTACTTC. It translates to CASSFLTGTGGYEQYF.

V is TRBV6-2 or TRBV6-3 and J is TRBJ1-2; D possibly corresponds to TRBD1 (6 bases). V was trimmed by 1 base and J by 4 bases, leaving 10 bases between them. Germline CDR1 reads MNHEY; CDR2 reads SVGEGT. This CDR3 is built from 14 residues. CDR3: CASSYLGQLYGYTF. The CDR3 bases are TGTGCCAGCAGTTACTTAGGACAGCTCTATGGCTACACCTTC.

The gene calls are TRBV5-1 and TRBJ1-4; D may be TRBD1 (6 bases). Trimming took off 6 bases at V and 6 bases at J, with 15 bases between the two ends. The CDR3 totals 14 residues. Germline assignment: CDR1 SGHRS and CDR2 YFSETQ. CDR3 bases: TGCGCCAGCACCCGGGGGGGGGCTGATGAAAAACTGTTTTTT. Protein sequence: CASTRGGADEKLFF. The full variable domain, completed using reference TRBV5-1 and TRBJ1-4, is KAGVTQTPRYLIKTRGQQVTLSCSPISGHRSVSWYQQTPGQGLQFLFEYFSETQRNKGNFPGRFSGRQFSNSRSEMNVSTLELGDSALYLCASTRGGADEKLFFGSGTQLSVL.

The genes are TRBV6-4 and TRBJ1-1; TRBD1 aligns across 8 bases. Germline V gives CDR1 MRHNA, CDR2 SNTAGT. Trimming removed 5 bases from V and 4 bases from J; junction bases left unmatched: 3. The CDR3 consists of 13 residues. The CDR3 DNA follows: TGTGCCAGCAGTCTCACAGGGGGCACTGAAGCTTTCTTT. Amino acids: CASSLTGGTEAFF.

The chain joins TRBV18 to TRBJ2-7; TRBD1 matches at 11 bases. Germline assignment: CDR1 KGHSH and CDR2 LQKENI. This CDR3 region has 17 residues. The V and J ends lost 3 bases and 6 bases, in that order; junction bases with no gene match: 13. CDR3 nucleotides: TGTGCCAGCTCACCTCTCGGACAGGGGGCGATCCCACGCGAGCAGTACTTC. It specifies CASSPLGQGAIPREQYF.

This clone was found a few times. The chain links TRBV2 to TRBJ2-7, with 7 bases identical to TRBD2. Trimming at V came to 3 bases and at J to 1 base, leaving 3 bases not matched to a gene. The CDR3 consists of 14 residues. Germline CDR1 is SNHLY and CDR2 is FYNNEI. CDR3 DNA: TGTGCCAGCAGTGACCCGCGGGGGTCCTACGAGCAGTACTTC. It encodes CASSDPRGSYEQYF.

The chain has TRBV3-1 (or the pseudogene TRBV3-2) and TRBJ2-3, with 9 bases fitting TRBD2. Germline CDR1 and CDR2: LGHDT and YNNKEL (reference sequence). CDR3 length equals 17 residues. V dropped 0 bases and J dropped 4; count of bases not matched to a gene: 8. The CDR3 region has the DNA TGTGCCAGCAGCCAAGATCTGGCGGGGGGGCGCCCAGATACGCAGTATTTT. Translation gives CASSQDLAGGRPDTQYF.

The rearrangement uses TRBV5-4 and TRBJ1-5, with TRBD1 identical over 7 bases. Per germline, CDR1 SGHNT and CDR2 YYREEE (reference sequence). There are 14 residues in the CDR3. V shed 0 bases and J 6 bases; nucleotides not matched to a gene: 3. The CDR3 DNA reads TGTGCCAGCAGCTTGGACCAGGGGGGTCAGCCCCAGCATTTT. Its protein is CASSLDQGGQPQHF.

The chain couples TRBV10-2 to TRBJ1-2; 9 bases are a match to TRBD1. The CDR3 has 14 residues. V dropped 4 bases and J dropped 8; count of bases not matched to a gene: 8. Looked up from germline, CDR1 is WSHSY and CDR2 is SAAADI. DNA of the CDR3: TGCGCCAGCAGTGTAGGGACAGGGTTGGACGGCTACACCTTC. Its translation: CASSVGTGLDGYTF.

In nucleotides, the CDR3 is TGTGCCAGCAGCTTGGAATACCTTTCCGGGGGGTCCTCCTACGAGCAGTACTTC. It specifies CASSLEYLSGGSSYEQYF. V is TRBV5-8 and J is TRBJ2-7; 7 nucleotides match TRBD2. Germline lookup yields CDR1 SGHTS and CDR2 YDEGEE. V gave up 0 bases and J gave up 0 bases; unmatched junction bases: 12. The CDR3 totals 18 residues.

This chain joins TRBV7-9 and TRBJ1-2; D gene unclear. Germline CDR1 and CDR2: SEHNR and FQNEAQ (reference sequence). The ends were cut back, 1 base at V and 0 bases at J, with 6 bases in the middle. The CDR3 is 14 amino acids. The CDR3 here is CASSLGQTNYGYTF. DNA for the CDR3: TGTGCCAGCAGCTTAGGGCAGACTAACTATGGCTACACCTTC.

The chain couples TRBV12-5 to TRBJ1-5; D not resolved. The germline V gene has CDR1 LGHNT and CDR2 FRNRAP. Between the trimmed V and J ends, which lost 6 bases and 2 bases, there was a span of 11 bases. The CDR3 length is 14 residues. The CDR3 DNA reads TGTGCTAGTGGCCACGACGGGGGCAATCAGCCCCAGCATTTT. Protein sequence: CASGHDGGNQPQHF.

This chain uses TRBV18 with TRBJ2-2; weak D call: TRBD1 (5 bases). Between the trimmed V and J ends, which lost 2 bases and 6 bases, there was a span of 10 bases. This CDR3 is built from 14 residues. Germline CDR1 reads KGHSH; CDR2 reads LQKENI. CDR3 coding DNA: TGTGCCAGCTCACCAGGGGCGTCCGCCGGGGAGCTGTTTTTT. Amino acids: CASSPGASAGELFF. The variable domain in full, with the rest retrieved from reference TRBV18 and TRBJ2-2, is NAGVMQNPRHLVRRRGQEARLRCSPMKGHSHVYWYRQLPEEGLKFMVYLQKENIIDESGMPKERFSAEFPKEGPSILRIQQVVRGDSAAYFCASSPGASAGELFFGEGSRLTVL.

This chain links TRBV18 with TRBJ2-7; TRBD2 might be the D (5 bases). Germline V gene sequence: CDR1 KGHSH, CDR2 LQKENI. The CDR3 extends over 12 amino acids. V shed 0 bases and J shed 5 bases, with 5 bases lying between them. The chain's CDR3 is CASSPPGDEQYF. In DNA form, the CDR3 reads TGTGCCAGCTCACCACCCGGGGACGAGCAGTACTTC.

The chain combines TRBV5-5 with TRBJ1-1; the match to TRBD1 covers 8 bases. Germline CDR1 reads SGHKS; CDR2 reads YYEKEE (reference sequence). J was trimmed by 1 base and V by 3 bases; bases with no gene match: 8. The CDR3 extends over 16 amino acids. The CDR3 region is CASSSIPTGGNTEAFF. CDR3 in DNA: TGTGCCAGCAGCTCAATCCCTACAGGGGGGAACACTGAAGCTTTCTTT.

The CDR3 reads CASSDGPGRGTDTQYF. The CDR3 bases are TGTGCCAGCAGTGACGGACCCGGGAGGGGCACAGATACGCAGTATTTT. The genes are TRBV6-1 and TRBJ2-3, with 8 bases aligning to TRBD2. The CDR3 is 16 residues long. Germline V gene data show CDR1 as MNHNS and CDR2 as SASEGT. Unmatched junction bases numbered 6, after V lost 3 bases and J lost 1 base.

V usage is TRBV11-2 and J usage is TRBJ2-2; 10 nucleotides line up with TRBD2. The CDR3 totals 17 residues. The germline V gene encodes CDR1 SGHAT and CDR2 FQNNGV. Losses at the gene ends were 5 bases for V and 4 bases for J; bases not matched to a gene: 10. CDR3 sequence reads: CASSRGGASGGTGELFF. CDR3 coding DNA: TGTGCCAGCAGCCGTGGGGGGGCTAGCGGGGGCACCGGGGAGCTGTTTTTT.

This clone was seen more than once but under ten times. The J gene is TRBJ2-3, the V gene TRBV27; 8 bases are shared with TRBD2. The CDR3 sequence is 16 residues long. Germline loops: CDR1 MNHEY, CDR2 SMNVEV (reference sequence). The junction had 10 bases not matched to a gene; V was cut back by 6 bases and J by 2 bases. The CDR3 DNA reads as TGTGCCAGCAGACCACGTCGGGGGGGGGTCACAGATACGCAGTATTTT. It specifies CASRPRRGGVTDTQYF.

The chain employs TRBV6-5 and TRBJ1-3; the D gene is possibly TRBD1 (6 bases). Trimming took off 8 bases at V and 10 bases at J, with 18 bases between the two ends. The CDR3 runs to 13 residues. CDR1 MNHEY and CDR2 SVGAGI come from the germline V gene. The CDR3 DNA reads as TGTGCCAGCCTAAACGGGGGGCCCACAACCATATATTTT. Amino acid sequence: CASLNGGPTTIYF.

This clone came up once. CDR3 sequence (DNA): TGTGCCAGCTCACCTTCAGGCCTTACCTACGAGCAGTACTTC. It specifies CASSPSGLTYEQYF. This chain links TRBV18 with TRBJ2-7, with no clear D. V lost 3 bases to trimming and J lost 2 bases, with 11 bases between them. CDR3 length equals 14 residues. CDR1 is KGHSH, CDR2 LQKENI, per germline.

The J gene is TRBJ1-6, the V gene TRBV7-2; D is unclear. Trimming left V 6 bases short and J 4 bases short, with 10 bases between. In germline, CDR1 is SGHTA, CDR2 FQGNSA. The CDR3 runs 14 residues. For the CDR3, the DNA is TGTGCCAGCAGGTCCGCGGGTTATAATTCACCCCTCCACTTT. Translated, it gives CASRSAGYNSPLHF. Full variable domain (rest looked up from reference TRBV7-2 and TRBJ1-6): GAGVSQSPSNKVTEKGKDVELRCDPISGHTALYWYRQSLGQGLEFLIYFQGNSAPDKSGLPSDRFSAERTGGSVSTLTIQRTQQEDSAVYLCASRSAGYNSPLHFGNGTRLTVT.

The chain uses TRBV5-1 and TRBJ2-5, with TRBD2 matching over 14 bases. Looked up from germline, CDR1 is SGHRS and CDR2 is YFSETQ. The CDR3 sequence is 18 residues long. The junction had 8 bases not matched to a gene; V was cut back by 2 bases and J by 2 bases. The CDR3 DNA follows: TGCGCCAGCAGCTTCGTCGGACTAGCGGGGGGAAATCAAGAGACCCAGTACTTC. It translates to CASSFVGLAGGNQETQYF. Full variable domain (remainder filled in from reference TRBV5-1 and TRBJ2-5): KAGVTQTPRYLIKTRGQQVTLSCSPISGHRSVSWYQQTPGQGLQFLFEYFSETQRNKGNFPGRFSGRQFSNSRSEMNVSTLELGDSALYLCASSFVGLAGGNQETQYFGPGTRLLVL.

The chain couples TRBV5-6 to TRBJ2-1, with 8 positions matching TRBD1. CDR3 length: 16 amino acids. V was pared by 1 base and J by 6 bases, with 9 bases of the junction left unmatched. Germline lookup yields CDR1 SGHDT and CDR2 YYEEEE. The CDR3 bases are TGTGCCAGCAGCTTGTCCGGACAGGGCTTGGGCAATGAGCAGTTCTTC. It specifies CASSLSGQGLGNEQFF. Filled out from reference TRBV5-6 and TRBJ2-1, the complete variable domain reads DAGVTQSPTHLIKTRGQQVTLRCSPKSGHDTVSWYQQALGQGPQFIFQYYEEEERQRGNFPDRFSGHQFPNYSSELNVNALLLGDSALYLCASSLSGQGLGNEQFFGPGTRLTVL.